The 9 T cell receptor beta chains below come from one sample, sequenced in a study of T-cell memory formation after mild COVID-19. TCRdb reprocessed the 5' RACE reads via MiXCR and lists one record per CDR3 protein. The sample has about 500,000 distinct CDR3 sequences, around 21% seen once; the top ten hold around an eighth. Sequences were obtained from PBMCs or a T cell subset sorted from them (not recorded which). These receptors all stem from an adult woman who had mild COVID-19 (a few samples of this study predate the infection). Cell type and time point are not known.

The sample holds a few counts of this clonotype. The rearrangement links TRBV15 to TRBJ2-3, with 10 bases that match TRBD2. With V trimmed by 3 bases and J by 2 bases, 5 bases remained unmatched. Germline V gene data show CDR1 as LNHNV and CDR2 as YYDKDF (reference sequence). This CDR3 region has 16 residues. CDR3 in DNA: TGTGCCACCAGCAGGTTAGCGGGGGGCAACACAGATACGCAGTATTTT. Protein product: CATSRLAGGNTDTQYF.

The CDR3 DNA sequence: TGTGCCAGCAGCTTAAATGGTGGCGGGAGGGAGTTCTTC. This translates into CASSLNGGGREFF. The rearrangement links TRBV7-2 to TRBJ2-1, with TRBD2 identical over 9 bases. The CDR3 consists of 13 residues. V lost 2 bases, J lost 14 bases, and 7 bases stayed unmatched. Germline V gene sequence: CDR1 SGHTA, CDR2 FQGNSA.

Notes on this clonotype: A much larger clone lies one base from this, so it may be a read error. The CDR3 here is CASSRLGTSVGNTQYF. In nucleotides, the CDR3 is TGTGCCAGCAGCCGACTTGGGACTAGCGTGGGGAATACGCAGTATTTT. This rearrangement joins TRBV3-1 to TRBJ2-3, with 10 bases matching TRBD2. The CDR3 has 16 residues. V shed 4 bases and J 7 bases; nucleotides not matched to a gene: 11. Germline V gene data show CDR1 as LGHDT and CDR2 as YNNKEL (reference sequence).

This chain links TRBV5-4 with TRBJ2-2; 12 bases match TRBD2. The CDR3 length is 16 residues. Germline lookup yields CDR1 SGHNT and CDR2 YYREEE (reference sequence). J gave up 5 bases and V 2 bases, and 4 bases lay outside the gene matches. CDR3 sequence (DNA): TGTGCCAGCAGCTTTGTGGGACTAGCGGGTACCGGGGAGCTGTTTTTT. Translating it yields CASSFVGLAGTGELFF.

The V call is TRBV7-3, the J call TRBJ2-3; 8 positions match TRBD2. CDR3 size: 17 residues. Germline lookup yields CDR1 SGHTA and CDR2 FQGTGA. Unmatched junction bases numbered 9, after V lost 4 bases and J lost 0 bases. CDR3 DNA sequence: TGTGCCAGCAGCTCTCCCGGACTAGCAGGGAGCACAGATACGCAGTATTTT. Its translation: CASSSPGLAGSTDTQYF.

The chain uses TRBV7-9 and TRBJ1-1; D remains unclear. Germline CDR1 is SEHNR and CDR2 is FQNEAQ (reference sequence). V lost 5 bases and J lost 8, with 12 bases in between. The CDR3 is 12 residues long. This chain's CDR3 is CASSRDIPEAFF. DNA of the CDR3: TGTGCCAGCAGCCGAGACATACCCGAAGCTTTCTTT.

The CDR3 nucleotides are TGTGCCTGGAGTCGGGACAGGGGGAATTCACCCCTCCACTTT. Translation: CAWSRDRGNSPLHF. The chain recombines TRBV30 with TRBJ1-6; 11 nucleotides match TRBD1. CDR1 and CDR2 (germline): GTSNPN, SVGIG (reference sequence). V gave up 2 bases and J gave up 7 bases; unmatched junction bases: 1. The CDR3 extends over 14 amino acids. The variable domain in full, completed from reference TRBV30 and TRBJ1-6, reads SQTIHQWPATLVQPVGSPLSLECTVEGTSNPNLYWYRQAAGRGLQLLFYSVGIGQISSEVPQNLSASRPQDRQFILSSKKLLLSDSGFYLCAWSRDRGNSPLHFGNGTRLTVT.

This chain links TRBV4-1 with TRBJ2-2; 7 bases fit TRBD2. V dropped 0 bases and J dropped 5; count of bases not matched to a gene: 9. This CDR3 contains 17 residues. Germline assignment: CDR1 MGHRA and CDR2 YSYEKL. CDR3 region: CASSQDFLAVGTGELFF. The CDR3 DNA reads TGCGCCAGCAGCCAAGATTTCCTAGCGGTCGGTACCGGGGAGCTGTTTTTT.

The chain has TRBV5-4 and TRBJ2-3; 8 nucleotides match TRBD1. The CDR3 has 16 amino acids. Germline trimming cut 2 bases from V and 3 bases from J; bases unmatched to any gene: 8. From germline, CDR1 is SGHNT and CDR2 YYREEE (reference sequence). CDR3 sequence (DNA): TGTGCCAGCAGCTTCGGGACAGGATGGAGTACAGATACGCAGTATTTT. As protein: CASSFGTGWSTDTQYF.